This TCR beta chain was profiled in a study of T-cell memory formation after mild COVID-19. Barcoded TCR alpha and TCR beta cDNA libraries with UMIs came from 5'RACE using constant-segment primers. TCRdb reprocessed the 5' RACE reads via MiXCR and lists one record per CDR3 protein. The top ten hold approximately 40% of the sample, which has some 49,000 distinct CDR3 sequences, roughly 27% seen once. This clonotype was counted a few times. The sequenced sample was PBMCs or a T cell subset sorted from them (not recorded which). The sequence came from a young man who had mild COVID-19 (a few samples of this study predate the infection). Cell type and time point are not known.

Here the CDR3 DNA reads TGTGCCAGCAGTTTATCGTGGGGGGCACGGGAGACCCAGTACTTC. Translated, it gives CASSLSWGARETQYF. The V and J genes are TRBV27 and TRBJ2-5; D may correspond to TRBD1 or TRBD2 (6 bases each). The CDR3 is made up of 15 amino acids. V was trimmed by 0 bases and J by 5 bases, leaving 13 bases between them. Germline values: CDR1 MNHEY, CDR2 SMNVEV (reference sequence).